The source of this TCR beta chain is a study of PD-1 blockade in mismatch repair-deficient tumors. Germline-derived CDR1 and CDR2 are SGHVS and FNYEAQ. This CDR3 has 15 amino acids. The ends were cut back, 4 bases at V and 2 bases at J, with 12 bases in the middle. Measured with immunoSEQ multiplex PCR; TCRdb has only the in-frame clones, and not every one. Here the sample spans 65,000 to 80,000 clones, 78% being singletons. Study outcomes and limitations: Tumor-resident clones, often absent from pretreatment blood, expanded after pembrolizumab and then contracted.

Every patient had mismatch repair deficiency by PCR or immunohistochemistry. A few pembrolizumab responders had their TCRs sequenced. Concerning this clone itself: Antigen unknown.

This chain joins TRBV7-6 and TRBJ1-3; weak D call: TRBD1 (5 bases). This material consisted of peripheral blood, taken 2 weeks after starting pembrolizumab. The sequence was collected from an adult with mismatch repair-deficient cancer. As DNA, the CDR3 is TGTGCCAGCAGCTCCACACGGGGCCCTGGAAACACCATATATTTT. Translated, it gives CASSSTRGPGNTIYF.